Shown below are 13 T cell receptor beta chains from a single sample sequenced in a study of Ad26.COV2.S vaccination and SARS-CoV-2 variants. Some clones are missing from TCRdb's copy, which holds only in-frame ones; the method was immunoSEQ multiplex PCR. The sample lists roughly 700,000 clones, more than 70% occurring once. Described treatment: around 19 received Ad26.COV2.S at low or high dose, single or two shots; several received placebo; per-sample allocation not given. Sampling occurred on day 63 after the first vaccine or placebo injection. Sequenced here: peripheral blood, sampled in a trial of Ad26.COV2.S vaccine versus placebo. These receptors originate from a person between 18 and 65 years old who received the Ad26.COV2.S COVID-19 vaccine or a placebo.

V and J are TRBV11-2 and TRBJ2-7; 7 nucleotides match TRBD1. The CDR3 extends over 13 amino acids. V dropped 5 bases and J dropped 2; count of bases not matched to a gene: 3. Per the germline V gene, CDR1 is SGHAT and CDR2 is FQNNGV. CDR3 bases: TGTGCCAGCAGCCAAACAGGGGCCTACGAGCAGTACTTC. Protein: CASSQTGAYEQYF.

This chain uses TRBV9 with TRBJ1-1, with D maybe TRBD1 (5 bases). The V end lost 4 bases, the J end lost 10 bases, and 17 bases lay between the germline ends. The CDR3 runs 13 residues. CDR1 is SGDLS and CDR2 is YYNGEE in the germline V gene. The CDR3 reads CASSPRAPSPAFF. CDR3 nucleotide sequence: TGTGCCAGCAGCCCCAGGGCCCCTTCTCCAGCTTTCTTT.

The CDR3 reads CASSSTGGRGYTF. CDR3 sequence (DNA): TGTGCCAGCAGTTCTACAGGGGGGAGAGGCTACACCTTC. The chain links TRBV27 to TRBJ1-2; 8 bases agree with TRBD1. Germline CDR1 MNHEY, CDR2 SMNVEV (reference sequence). V was clipped by 4 bases and J by 8 bases; unmatched bases: 6. This CDR3 contains 13 residues.

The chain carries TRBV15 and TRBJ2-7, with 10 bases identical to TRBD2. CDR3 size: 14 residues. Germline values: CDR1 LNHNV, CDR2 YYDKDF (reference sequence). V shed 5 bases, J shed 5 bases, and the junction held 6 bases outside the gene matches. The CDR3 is CATSPWLAGDEQYF. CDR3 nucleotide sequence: TGTGCCACCAGCCCATGGCTAGCGGGGGACGAGCAGTACTTC. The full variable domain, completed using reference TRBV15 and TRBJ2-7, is DAMVIQNPRYQVTQFGKPVTLSCSQTLNHNVMYWYQQKSSQAPKLLFHYYDKDFNNEADTPDNFQSRRPNTSFCFLDIRSPGLGDTAMYLCATSPWLAGDEQYFGPGTRLTVT.

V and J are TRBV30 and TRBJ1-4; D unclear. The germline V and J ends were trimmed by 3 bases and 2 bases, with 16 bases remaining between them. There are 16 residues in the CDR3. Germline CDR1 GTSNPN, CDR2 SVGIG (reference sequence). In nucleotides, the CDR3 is TGTGCCTGGAGCGCTAGGCGGGGTTTGACTAATGAAAAACTGTTTTTT. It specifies CAWSARRGLTNEKLFF.

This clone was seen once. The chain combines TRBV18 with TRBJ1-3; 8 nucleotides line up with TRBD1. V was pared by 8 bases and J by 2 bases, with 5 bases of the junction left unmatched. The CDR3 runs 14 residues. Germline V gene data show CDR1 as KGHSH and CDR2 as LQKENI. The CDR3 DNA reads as TGTGCCAGCACACAGGGGGTACCTGGAAACACCATATATTTT. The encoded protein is CASTQGVPGNTIYF.

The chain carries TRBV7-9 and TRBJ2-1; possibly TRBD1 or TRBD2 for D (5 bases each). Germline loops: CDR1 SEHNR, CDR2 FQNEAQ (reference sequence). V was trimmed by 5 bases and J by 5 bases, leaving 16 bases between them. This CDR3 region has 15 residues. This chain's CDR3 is CASSPPPGPNNEQFF. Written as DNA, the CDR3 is TGTGCCAGCAGCCCACCCCCGGGACCCAACAATGAGCAGTTCTTC.

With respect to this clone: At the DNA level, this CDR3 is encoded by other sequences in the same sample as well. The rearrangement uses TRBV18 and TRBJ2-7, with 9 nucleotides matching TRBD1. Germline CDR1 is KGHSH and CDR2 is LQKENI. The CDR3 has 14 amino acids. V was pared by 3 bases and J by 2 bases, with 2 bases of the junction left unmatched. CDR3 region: CASSPDRGPYEQYF. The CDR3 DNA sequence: TGTGCCAGCTCACCGGACAGGGGCCCCTACGAGCAGTACTTC.

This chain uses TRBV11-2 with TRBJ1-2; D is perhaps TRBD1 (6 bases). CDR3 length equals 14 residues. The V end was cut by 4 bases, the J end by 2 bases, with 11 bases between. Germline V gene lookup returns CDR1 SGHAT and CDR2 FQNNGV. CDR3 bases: TGTGCCAGCAGCTCGGGGACACCCAACTATGGCTACACCTTC. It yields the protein CASSSGTPNYGYTF.

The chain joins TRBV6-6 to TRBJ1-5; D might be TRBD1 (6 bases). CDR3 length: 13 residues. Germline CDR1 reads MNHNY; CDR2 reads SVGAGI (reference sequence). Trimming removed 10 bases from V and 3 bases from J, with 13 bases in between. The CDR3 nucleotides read TGTGCCACCTATGGGGGGGCCAATCAGCCCCAGCATTTT. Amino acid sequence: CATYGGANQPQHF.

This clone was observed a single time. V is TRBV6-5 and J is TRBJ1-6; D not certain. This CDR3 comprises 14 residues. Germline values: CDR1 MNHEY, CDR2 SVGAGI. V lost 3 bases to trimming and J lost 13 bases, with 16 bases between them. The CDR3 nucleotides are TGTGCCAGCAGTTATGGGGAGATCGGCTTTCCCCTCCACTTT. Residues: CASSYGEIGFPLHF.

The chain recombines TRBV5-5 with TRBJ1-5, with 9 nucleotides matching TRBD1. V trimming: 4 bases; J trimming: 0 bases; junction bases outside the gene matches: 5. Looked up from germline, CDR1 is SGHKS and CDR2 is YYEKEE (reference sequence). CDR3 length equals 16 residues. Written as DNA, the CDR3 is TGTGCCAGCAGCCTATGGGACAGGGCTAGCAATCAGCCCCAGCATTTT. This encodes CASSLWDRASNQPQHF.

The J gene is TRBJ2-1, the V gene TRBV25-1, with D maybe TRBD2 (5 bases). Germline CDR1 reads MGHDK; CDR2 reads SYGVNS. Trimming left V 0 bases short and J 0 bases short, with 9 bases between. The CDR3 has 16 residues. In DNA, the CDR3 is TGTGCCAGCAGTGAATATACGGGGAGCTCCTACAATGAGCAGTTCTTC. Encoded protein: CASSEYTGSSYNEQFF.